This T cell receptor beta chain is drawn from a study of T cell responses to AZD1222 COVID-19 vaccine. The CDR3 runs 13 residues. The V gene's germline CDR1 is SNHLY and CDR2 FYNNEI. Measured with immunoSEQ multiplex PCR; TCRdb has only the in-frame clones, and not every one. The sample includes some 120,000 clones, roughly 91% of them seen just once. Regarding the study as a whole: Nearly half of the spike-specific TCRs reportedly recognize variant regions that carry no mutations.

A word on this clone: Its antigen is undetermined.

This sequence joins TRBV2 and TRBJ2-2; perhaps TRBD1 as D (7 bases). The TCR sequence derives from an adult in good health. Specimen: peripheral blood, collected on day 0 of AZD1222 vaccination. CDR3 sequence reads: CAAGGTVTGELFF. The CDR3 DNA sequence: TGTGCTGCTGGAGGGACAGTCACCGGGGAGCTGTTTTTT.